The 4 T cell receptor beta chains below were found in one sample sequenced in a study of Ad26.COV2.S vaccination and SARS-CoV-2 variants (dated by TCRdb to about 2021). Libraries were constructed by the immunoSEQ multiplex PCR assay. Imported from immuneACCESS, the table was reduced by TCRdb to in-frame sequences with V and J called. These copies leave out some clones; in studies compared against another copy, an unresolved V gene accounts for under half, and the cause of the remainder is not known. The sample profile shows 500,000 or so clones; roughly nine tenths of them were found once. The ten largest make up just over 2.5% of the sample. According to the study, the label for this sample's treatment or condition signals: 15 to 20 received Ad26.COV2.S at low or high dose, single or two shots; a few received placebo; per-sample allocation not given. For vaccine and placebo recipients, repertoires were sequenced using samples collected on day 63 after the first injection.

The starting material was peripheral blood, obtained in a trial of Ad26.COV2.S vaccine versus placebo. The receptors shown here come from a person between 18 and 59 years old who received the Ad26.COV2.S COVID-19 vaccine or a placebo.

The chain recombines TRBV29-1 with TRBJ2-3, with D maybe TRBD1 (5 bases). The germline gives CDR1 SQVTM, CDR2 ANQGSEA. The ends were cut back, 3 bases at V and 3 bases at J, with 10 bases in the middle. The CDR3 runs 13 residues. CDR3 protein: CSVEGRATDTQYF. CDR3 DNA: TGCAGCGTTGAGGGCAGGGCAACAGATACGCAGTATTTT.

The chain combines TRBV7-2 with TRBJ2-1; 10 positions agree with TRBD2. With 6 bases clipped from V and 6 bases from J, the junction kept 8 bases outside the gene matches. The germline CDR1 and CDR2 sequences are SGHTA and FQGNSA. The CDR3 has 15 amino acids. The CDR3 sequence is CASRGAGGHTNEQFF. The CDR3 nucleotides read TGTGCCAGCAGGGGAGCGGGAGGGCATACCAATGAGCAGTTCTTC.

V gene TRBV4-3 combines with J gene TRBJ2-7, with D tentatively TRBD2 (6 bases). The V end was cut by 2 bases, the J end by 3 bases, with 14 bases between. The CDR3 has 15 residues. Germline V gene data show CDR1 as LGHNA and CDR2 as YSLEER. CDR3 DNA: TGCGCCAGCAGCCAATTACCGGGACTGAGCTACGAGCAGTACTTC. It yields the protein CASSQLPGLSYEQYF.

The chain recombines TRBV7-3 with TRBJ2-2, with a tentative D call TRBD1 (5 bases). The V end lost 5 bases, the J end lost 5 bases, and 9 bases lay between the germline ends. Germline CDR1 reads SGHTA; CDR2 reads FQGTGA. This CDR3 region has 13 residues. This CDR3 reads CASSPAGTGELFF. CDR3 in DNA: TGTGCCAGCAGCCCAGCAGGGACCGGGGAGCTGTTTTTT.